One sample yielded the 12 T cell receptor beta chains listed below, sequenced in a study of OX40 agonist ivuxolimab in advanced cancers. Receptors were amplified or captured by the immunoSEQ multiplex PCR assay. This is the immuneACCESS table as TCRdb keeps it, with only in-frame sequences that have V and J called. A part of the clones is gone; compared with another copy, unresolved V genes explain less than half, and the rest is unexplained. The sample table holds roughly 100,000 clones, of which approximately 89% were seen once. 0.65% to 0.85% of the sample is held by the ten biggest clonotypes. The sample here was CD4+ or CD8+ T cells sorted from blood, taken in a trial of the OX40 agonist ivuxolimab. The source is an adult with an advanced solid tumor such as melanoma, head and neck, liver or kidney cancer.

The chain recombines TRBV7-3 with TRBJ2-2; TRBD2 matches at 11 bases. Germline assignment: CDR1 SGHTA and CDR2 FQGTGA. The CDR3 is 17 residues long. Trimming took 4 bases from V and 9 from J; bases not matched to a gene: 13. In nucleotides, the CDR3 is TGTGCCAGCAGCTCCCCTGCCGGGACTAGCGGTGCCCGGGAGCTGTTTTTT. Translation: CASSSPAGTSGARELFF. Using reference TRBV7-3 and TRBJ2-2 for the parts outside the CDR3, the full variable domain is GAGVSQTPSNKVTEKGKYVELRCDPISGHTALYWYRQSLGQGPEFLIYFQGTGAADDSGLPNDRFFAVRPEGSVSTLKIQRTERGDSAVYLCASSSPAGTSGARELFFGEGSRLTVL.

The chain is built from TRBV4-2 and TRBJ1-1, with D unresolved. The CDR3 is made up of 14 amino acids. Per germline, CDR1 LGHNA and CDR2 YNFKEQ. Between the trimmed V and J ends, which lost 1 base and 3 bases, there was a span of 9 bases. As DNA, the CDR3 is TGTGCCAGCAGCCAAGGTCAGGCTGACACTGAAGCTTTCTTT. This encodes CASSQGQADTEAFF.

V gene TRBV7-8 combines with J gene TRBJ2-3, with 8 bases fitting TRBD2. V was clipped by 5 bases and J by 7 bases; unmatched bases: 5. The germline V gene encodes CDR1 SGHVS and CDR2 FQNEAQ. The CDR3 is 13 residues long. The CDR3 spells CASSIERGHTQYF. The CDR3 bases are TGTGCCAGCAGCATTGAGCGGGGGCATACGCAGTATTTT. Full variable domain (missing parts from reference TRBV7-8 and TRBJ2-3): GAGVSQSPRYKVAKRGQDVALRCDPISGHVSLFWYQQALGQGPEFLTYFQNEAQLDKSGLPSDRFFAERPEGSVSTLKIQRTQQEDSAVYLCASSIERGHTQYFGPGTRLTVL.

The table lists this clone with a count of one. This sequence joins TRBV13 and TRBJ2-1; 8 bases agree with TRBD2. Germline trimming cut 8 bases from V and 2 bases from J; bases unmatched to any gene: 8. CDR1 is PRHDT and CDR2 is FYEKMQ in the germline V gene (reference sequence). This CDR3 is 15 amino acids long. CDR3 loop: CASGGGRRTYNEQFF. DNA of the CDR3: TGTGCCAGCGGAGGCGGGAGGAGGACCTACAATGAGCAGTTCTTC.

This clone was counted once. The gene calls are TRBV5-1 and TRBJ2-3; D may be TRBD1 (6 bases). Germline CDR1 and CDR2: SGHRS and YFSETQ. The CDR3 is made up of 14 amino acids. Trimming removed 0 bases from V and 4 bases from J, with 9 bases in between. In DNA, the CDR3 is TGCGCCAGCAGCTTGGAACCAGGGGCAGATACGCAGTATTTT. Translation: CASSLEPGADTQYF.

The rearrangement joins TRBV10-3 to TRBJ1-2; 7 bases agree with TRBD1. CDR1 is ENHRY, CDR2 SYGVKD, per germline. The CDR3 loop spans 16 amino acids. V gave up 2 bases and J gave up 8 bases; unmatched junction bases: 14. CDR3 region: CAISEPTRDSARGYTF. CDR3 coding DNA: TGTGCCATCAGTGAGCCGACCCGGGACAGTGCGCGGGGCTACACCTTC.

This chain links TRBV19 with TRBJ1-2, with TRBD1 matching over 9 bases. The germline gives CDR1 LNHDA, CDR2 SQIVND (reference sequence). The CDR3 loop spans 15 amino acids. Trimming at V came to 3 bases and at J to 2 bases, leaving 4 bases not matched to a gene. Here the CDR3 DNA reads TGTGCCAGTAGTATCGAGGGGACAGGGAACTATGGCTACACCTTC. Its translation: CASSIEGTGNYGYTF. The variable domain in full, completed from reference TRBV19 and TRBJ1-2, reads DGGITQSPKYLFRKEGQNVTLSCEQNLNHDAMYWYRQDPGQGLRLIYYSQIVNDFQKGDIAEGYSVSREKKESFPLTVTSAQKNPTAFYLCASSIEGTGNYGYTFGSGTRLTVV.

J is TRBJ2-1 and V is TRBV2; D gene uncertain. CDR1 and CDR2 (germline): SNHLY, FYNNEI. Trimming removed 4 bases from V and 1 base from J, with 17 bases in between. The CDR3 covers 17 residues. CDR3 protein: CASSGLGPLRSYNEQFF. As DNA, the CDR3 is TGTGCCAGCAGTGGGCTTGGCCCTCTGAGGTCCTACAATGAGCAGTTCTTC.

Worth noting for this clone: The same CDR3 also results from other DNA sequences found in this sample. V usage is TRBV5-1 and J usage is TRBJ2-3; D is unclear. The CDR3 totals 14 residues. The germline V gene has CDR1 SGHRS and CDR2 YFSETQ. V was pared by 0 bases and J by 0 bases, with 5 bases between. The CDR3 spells CASSLDSSTDTQYF. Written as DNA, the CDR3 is TGCGCCAGCAGCTTGGATTCCAGCACAGATACGCAGTATTTT.

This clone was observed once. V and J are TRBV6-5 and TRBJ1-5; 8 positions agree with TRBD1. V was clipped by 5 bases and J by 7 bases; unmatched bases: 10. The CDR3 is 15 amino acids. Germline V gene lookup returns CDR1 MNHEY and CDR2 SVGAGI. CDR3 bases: TGTGCCAGCAGTGACTTGACAGGGGATGGGCAGCCCCAGCATTTT. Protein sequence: CASSDLTGDGQPQHF.

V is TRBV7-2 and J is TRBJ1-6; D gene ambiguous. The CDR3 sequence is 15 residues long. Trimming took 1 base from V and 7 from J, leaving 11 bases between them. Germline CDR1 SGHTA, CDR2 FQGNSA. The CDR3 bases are TGTGCCAGCAGCTTAGTCCTAGCTATGAATTCACCCCTCCACTTT. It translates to CASSLVLAMNSPLHF. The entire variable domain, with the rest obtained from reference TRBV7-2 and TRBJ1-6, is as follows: GAGVSQSPSNKVTEKGKDVELRCDPISGHTALYWYRQSLGQGLEFLIYFQGNSAPDKSGLPSDRFSAERTGGSVSTLTIQRTQQEDSAVYLCASSLVLAMNSPLHFGNGTRLTVT.

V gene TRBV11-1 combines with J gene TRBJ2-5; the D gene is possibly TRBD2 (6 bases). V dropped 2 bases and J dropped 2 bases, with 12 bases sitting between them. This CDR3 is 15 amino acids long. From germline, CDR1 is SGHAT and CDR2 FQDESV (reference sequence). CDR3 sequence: CASSLQGLVQETQYF. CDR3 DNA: TGTGCCAGCAGCTTACAGGGACTGGTGCAAGAGACCCAGTACTTC. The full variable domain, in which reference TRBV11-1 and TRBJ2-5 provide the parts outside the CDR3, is EAEVAQSPRYKITEKSQAVAFWCDPISGHATLYWYRQILGQGPELLVQFQDESVVDDSQLPKDRFSAERLKGVDSTLKIQPAELGDSAMYLCASSLQGLVQETQYFGPGTRLLVL.